The 14 T cell receptor beta chains listed next were all sequenced from one sample in a study of blood T cell repertoires in COVID-19. The data were produced by immunoSEQ multiplex PCR, yet TCRdb's version contains in-frame clones alone and is incomplete. This table has about 57,000 clones, 88% appearing once. The sample comprised peripheral blood. These receptors came from a human donor in a cohort sampled during active COVID-19.

Here the CDR3 reads CASSIGQQETQYF. CDR3 in DNA: TGTGCCAGTAGTATTGGGCAGCAAGAGACCCAGTACTTC. V gene TRBV19 combines with J gene TRBJ2-5; no firm D call. CDR3 length equals 13 residues. The V end was cut by 3 bases, the J end by 2 bases, with 7 bases between. CDR1 LNHDA and CDR2 SQIVND come from the germline V gene (reference sequence). Full variable domain (rest looked up from reference TRBV19 and TRBJ2-5): DGGITQSPKYLFRKEGQNVTLSCEQNLNHDAMYWYRQDPGQGLRLIYYSQIVNDFQKGDIAEGYSVSREKKESFPLTVTSAQKNPTAFYLCASSIGQQETQYFGPGTRLLVL.

The rearrangement links TRBV11-1 to TRBJ2-4, with 11 bases fitting TRBD1. Germline V gene sequence: CDR1 SGHAT, CDR2 FQDESV (reference sequence). The CDR3 is 14 residues long. The ends lost 11 bases at V and 10 bases at J; junction bases unmatched: 13. The CDR3 here is CASKQGGTGGIQYF. CDR3 nucleotides: TGTGCCTCGAAACAGGGCGGGACAGGGGGGATTCAGTACTTC.

This sequence joins TRBV15 and TRBJ2-3, with 8 bases aligning to TRBD1. CDR1 is LNHNV and CDR2 is YYDKDF in the germline V gene (reference sequence). The junction had 7 bases not matched to a gene; V was cut back by 0 bases and J by 2 bases. The CDR3 is 17 residues long. In DNA form, the CDR3 reads TGTGCCACCAGCAGAGAGGCAGGGGGCGTAATCACAGATACGCAGTATTTT. Protein product: CATSREAGGVITDTQYF.

The chain is built from TRBV7-2 and TRBJ1-2; possible D gene TRBD1, 5 bases. V gave up 1 base and J gave up 4 bases, with 10 bases separating them. The CDR3 is 14 residues long. The germline V gene has CDR1 SGHTA and CDR2 FQGNSA. The DNA of the CDR3 is TGTGCCAGCAGCTTAGGTCGCCAGGGCTATGGCTACACCTTC. It specifies CASSLGRQGYGYTF.

This clone has more than one count but fewer than ten. The chain recombines TRBV19 with TRBJ1-2, with 10 nucleotides matching TRBD1. CDR3 length equals 15 residues. The ends lost 4 bases at V and 3 bases at J; junction bases unmatched: 5. Germline CDR1 and CDR2: LNHDA and SQIVND (reference sequence). This chain's CDR3 is CASSSAGTGDYGYTF. The CDR3 nucleotides read TGTGCCAGTAGTAGCGCCGGGACAGGGGACTATGGCTACACCTTC.

This clone was counted once. The rearrangement uses TRBV6-5 and TRBJ1-1; D is unclear. The ends were cut back, 2 bases at V and 1 base at J, with 11 bases in the middle. This CDR3 is built from 15 residues. Germline assignment: CDR1 MNHEY and CDR2 SVGAGI. CDR3: CASSYVRGRNTEAFF. Here the CDR3 DNA reads TGTGCCAGCAGTTACGTCCGGGGAAGGAACACTGAAGCTTTCTTT.

J is TRBJ2-1 and V is TRBV15; 10 bases are a match to TRBD1. CDR1 and CDR2 from the germline V gene are LNHNV and YYDKDF (reference sequence). This CDR3 has 15 residues. J was trimmed by 7 bases and V by 4 bases; bases with no gene match: 7. The CDR3 bases are TGTGCCACCAGCATACAACGACAGGGGGCGAATGAGCAGTTCTTC. It is translated as CATSIQRQGANEQFF.

The chain has TRBV19 and TRBJ1-2, with TRBD1 matching over 9 bases. This CDR3 is built from 16 residues. The germline gives CDR1 LNHDA, CDR2 SQIVND (reference sequence). The V and J ends lost 3 bases and 4 bases, in that order; junction bases with no gene match: 9. The CDR3 DNA sequence: TGTGCCAGTAGTATTTTGGGAACAGGGGGCATCTATGGCTACACCTTC. Its translation: CASSILGTGGIYGYTF. The full variable domain, with the rest looked up from reference TRBV19 and TRBJ1-2, is DGGITQSPKYLFRKEGQNVTLSCEQNLNHDAMYWYRQDPGQGLRLIYYSQIVNDFQKGDIAEGYSVSREKKESFPLTVTSAQKNPTAFYLCASSILGTGGIYGYTFGSGTRLTVV.

V and J are TRBV19 and TRBJ1-4; TRBD1 matches 8 bases. This CDR3 is 13 amino acids long. CDR1 is LNHDA, CDR2 SQIVND, per germline (reference sequence). The V segment lost 7 bases and the J segment 6 bases; nucleotides outside the gene matches: 4. Here the CDR3 reads CASTGQGYEKLFF. The DNA of the CDR3 is TGTGCCAGTACTGGACAGGGATATGAAAAACTGTTTTTT.

This chain uses TRBV6-4 with TRBJ1-2, with 7 bases lining up with TRBD1. The V gene's germline CDR1 is MRHNA and CDR2 SNTAGT. V lost 6 bases, J lost 2 bases, and 18 bases stayed unmatched. This CDR3 region has 18 residues. CDR3 residues: CASRVTGQRPRNNYGYTF. Here the CDR3 DNA reads TGTGCCAGCAGGGTTACGGGACAGCGACCGAGAAACAACTATGGCTACACCTTC.

This clone has only a few counts. The rearrangement joins TRBV6-6 to TRBJ2-3; possible D gene TRBD2, 6 bases. CDR3 length equals 13 residues. CDR1 is MNHNY and CDR2 is SVGAGI in the germline V gene (reference sequence). V was shortened by 5 bases and J by 5 bases, with 11 bases between the two germline ends. The CDR3 sequence: CASSSPSVDTQYF. As DNA, the CDR3 is TGTGCCAGCAGTAGTCCTAGCGTAGATACGCAGTATTTT.

CDR3 DNA sequence: TGTGCCAGCAGCTTATCCGACAGGGTGTATGGCTACACCTTC. Translated, it gives CASSLSDRVYGYTF. This chain links TRBV7-6 with TRBJ1-2, with 7 bases fitting TRBD1. Germline V lookup: CDR1 SGHVS, CDR2 FNYEAQ. The CDR3 totals 14 residues. V shed 2 bases, J shed 5 bases, and the junction held 5 bases outside the gene matches.

The chain combines TRBV3-1 (or the pseudogene TRBV3-2) with TRBJ2-5; TRBD2 aligns across 11 bases. CDR1 and CDR2 (germline): LGHDT, YNNKEL (reference sequence). There are 16 residues in the CDR3. The V gene end was trimmed by 4 bases and the J gene end by 3 bases; junction bases not matched to a gene: 7. The CDR3: CASSPRRLAGKETQYF. CDR3 nucleotides: TGTGCCAGCAGCCCAAGGCGACTAGCGGGGAAAGAGACCCAGTACTTC.

The V call is TRBV6-5, the J call TRBJ1-1; tentatively, D is TRBD1 (5 bases). Trimming pared 9 bases from V and 2 bases from J, leaving 16 bases between. The CDR3 loop spans 14 amino acids. Per germline, CDR1 MNHEY and CDR2 SVGAGI. The CDR3 sequence is CASNNGGGNTEAFF. As DNA, the CDR3 is TGTGCCAGTAATAACGGGGGGGGAAACACTGAAGCTTTCTTT.